A selection of T cell receptor beta chains follows, all from one sample in a study of beta chain features in type 1 diabetes. Clones were sequenced by immunoSEQ multiplex PCR, and TCRdb holds only the in-frame ones, with some missing. The sample includes around 690,000 clones, around 12% seen only once; the top ten take around 0.12%. The sample comprised naive CD4+ T cells from blood. These receptors came from a man aged 25-45 years with type 1 diabetes. The CDR3 runs from the conserved cysteine through the conserved F or W. A D gene is named only where the DNA matches it firmly. Rows give clone size only sometimes, using once, few, many, or a class for an expanded clone.

>NA|few|TRBV5-1|TRBJ1-2
CASSLGRGSDGYTF
TGCGCCAGCAGCTTGGGCAGGGGCAGTGATGGCTACACCTTC
>NA|NA|TRBV21-1|TRBJ1-5
CASSAPGDGLQGGNQPQHF
TGTGCCAGCAGCGCCCCAGGGGACGGCCTACAAGGGGGCAATCAGCCCCAGCATTTT
>NA|NA|TRBV18|TRBJ2-2
CASSPLAGTNTGELFF
TGTGCCAGCTCCCCGCTGGCAGGAACGAACACCGGGGAGCTGTTTTTT
>TRBD2|NA|TRBV4-3|TRBJ2-3
CASSQVLASGGADTQYF
TGCGCCAGCAGCCAAGTTTTGGCTAGCGGGGGCGCAGATACGCAGTATTTT
>TRBD1|NA|TRBV28|TRBJ1-2
CASRRDSTNYGYTF
TGTGCCAGCAGAAGGGACAGCACTAACTATGGCTACACCTTC
>NA|NA|TRBV6-5|TRBJ1-5
CASSPRINQPQHF
TGTGCCAGCAGTCCAAGGATAAATCAGCCCCAGCATTTT
>NA|few|TRBV27|TRBJ2-2
CASSPNTGELFF
TGTGCCAGCAGCCCGAACACCGGGGAGCTGTTTTTT
>TRBD1|few|TRBV5-1|TRBJ1-6
CASSPGQGISPLHF
TGCGCCAGCAGCCCAGGACAGGGTATCTCACCCCTCCACTTT
>NA|few|TRBV6-5|TRBJ1-2
CASSPSSQGAYGYTF
TGTGCCAGCAGCCCTTCGTCACAGGGAGCCTATGGCTACACCTTC
>TRBD1|few|TRBV9|TRBJ2-3
CASSGGAGQGTDTQYF
TGTGCCAGCAGCGGGGGAGCGGGACAGGGGACAGATACGCAGTATTTT
>TRBD1|few|TRBV7-9|TRBJ2-5
CASSLALTGALQETQYF
TGTGCCAGCAGCTTAGCTTTGACAGGGGCCCTCCAAGAGACCCAGTACTTC
>TRBD2|few|TRBV11-3|TRBJ2-3
CASSLLAGPTDTQYF
TGTGCCAGCAGCTTATTAGCGGGACCCACAGATACGCAGTATTTT
>TRBD1|few|TRBV6-5|TRBJ2-2
CASSYSGQGYTGELFF
TGTGCCAGCAGCTACTCGGGACAGGGGTATACCGGGGAGCTGTTTTTT
>NA|NA|TRBV25-1|TRBJ2-7
CASSDPRGAYEQYF
TGTGCCAGCAGTGACCCTCGGGGAGCTTACGAGCAGTACTTC
>NA|few|TRBV7-8|TRBJ2-7
CASSLEQVLSYEQYF
TGTGCCAGCAGCTTAGAACAGGTGCTCTCCTACGAGCAGTACTTC
>NA|few|TRBV30|TRBJ1-2
CAWSVGPGYGYTF
TGTGCCTGGAGTGTTGGGCCGGGGTATGGCTACACCTTC
>NA|few|TRBV7-2|TRBJ1-5
CASSLRGSNQPQHF
TGTGCCAGCAGCTTACGAGGGAGCAATCAGCCCCAGCATTTT
>TRBD1|NA|TRBV2|TRBJ1-1
CASSEGQGQQAFF
TGTGCCAGCAGTGAGGGACAGGGTCAACAGGCTTTCTTT
>NA|NA|TRBV28|TRBJ1-4
CASSLGLGYEKLFF
TGTGCCAGCAGTTTAGGGCTGGGGTATGAAAAACTGTTTTTT
>NA|NA|TRBV4-2|TRBJ2-1
CASSQDADSLNNEQFF
TGTGCCAGCAGCCAAGATGCGGACTCCCTAAACAATGAGCAGTTCTTC
>TRBD1|few|TRBV5-1|TRBJ2-5
CASTEDRGRETQYF
TGCGCCAGCACGGAGGACAGGGGCAGGGAGACCCAGTACTTC
>TRBD1|NA|TRBV28|TRBJ1-5
CASSFPRGLSNQPQHF
TGTGCCAGCAGTTTTCCCAGGGGGCTAAGCAATCAGCCCCAGCATTTT
>NA|few|TRBV30|TRBJ2-7
CAWSTPRTATYEQYF
TGTGCCTGGAGTACGCCGAGGACTGCTACCTACGAGCAGTACTTC
>NA|NA|TRBV19|TRBJ2-5
CASSIKFQETQYF
TGTGCCAGTAGTATAAAGTTCCAAGAGACCCAGTACTTC
>NA|NA|TRBV7-6|TRBJ2-3
CASSLGEGNTDTQYF
TGTGCCAGCAGCTTAGGCGAGGGGAACACAGATACGCAGTATTTT
>NA|few|TRBV27|TRBJ2-5
CAISGPPGETQYF
TGTGCCATCTCGGGACCACCAGGCGAGACCCAGTACTTC
>TRBD1|NA|TRBV7-2|TRBJ1-2
CASSLARQGYGYTF
TGTGCCAGCAGCTTAGCCCGACAGGGATATGGCTACACCTTC
>TRBD2|few|TRBV7-2|TRBJ2-3
CASSLDPAGGTDTQYF
TGTGCCAGCAGCTTAGATCCAGCGGGGGGCACAGATACGCAGTATTTT
>NA|NA|TRBV15|TRBJ1-5
CATSDPSGGYSNQPQHF
TGTGCCACCAGCGACCCGTCGGGCGGATATAGCAATCAGCCCCAGCATTTT
>NA|NA|TRBV6-6|TRBJ2-7
CASSYLGRGDSYEQYF
TGTGCCAGCAGTTACCTGGGGCGGGGTGACTCCTACGAGCAGTACTTC
>NA|NA|TRBV9|TRBJ2-7
CASSVGSARGTEQYF
TGTGCCAGCAGCGTAGGGTCAGCGAGGGGTACGGAGCAGTACTTC
>NA|few|TRBV6-5|TRBJ2-1
CASIRGNEQFF
TGTGCCAGCATACGGGGCAATGAGCAGTTCTTC